The 26 T cell receptor beta chains reported below all come from one sample, sequenced in a study of T cells in Graves' hyperthyroidism and ophthalmopathy (dated by TCRdb to between 2018 and 2020). Libraries came from multiplex PCR. The sequencer listed for this sample is Illumina HiSeq 2000. TCR beta CDR3 regions were amplified from RNA transcripts. For the first round of RT-PCR on the TCR CDR3, the HTBI primer set was used together with the Qiagen OneStep RT-PCR kit. The public reads were run again by TCRdb, first through fastp at Q25 and then through MiXCR, and only productive beta chains were kept. Every distinct CDR3 protein forms one entry, paired with its most common genes and DNA. The sample has roughly 570,000 distinct CDR3 sequences on record, 35% to 55% of them singletons. The ten most abundant clones make up 15% to 20% of the sample. The sequenced material came from peripheral blood or thyroid tissue (not recorded which). The source is an adult woman with Graves' disease, either hyperthyroidism or ophthalmopathy (not recorded which).

The sample holds many counts of this clonotype. V gene TRBV30 combines with J gene TRBJ2-6; D is possibly TRBD2 (5 bases). Trimming cost V 0 bases and J 1 base, with 7 bases left between them. This CDR3 contains 15 residues. The germline gives CDR1 GTSNPN, CDR2 SVGIG (reference sequence). CDR3 residues: CAWSVLGSGANVLTF. The CDR3 DNA is TGTGCCTGGAGTGTACTAGGATCTGGGGCCAACGTCCTGACTTTC.

This clonotype was seen more than once but under ten times. The CDR3 nucleotides are TGCGCCACCGCATCCGATGTAGGTCAGCCCCAGCATTTT. Translation gives CATASDVGQPQHF. J is TRBJ1-5 and V is TRBV5-1; no clear D. Germline-derived CDR1 and CDR2 are SGHRS and YFSETQ. CDR3 length equals 13 residues. Trimming left V 9 bases short and J 6 bases short, with 16 bases between.

This clonotype was recorded at least ten times. This chain links TRBV5-1 with TRBJ2-7; TRBD1 is a possible D gene (5 bases). Germline CDR1 and CDR2: SGHRS and YFSETQ. This CDR3 spans 17 amino acids. Deletions cut 4 bases from V and 3 bases from J, with 23 bases between. The CDR3 nucleotides read TGCGCCAGCAGCGTGACTCAACGGTCCAGGGCGGACTACGAGCAGTACTTC. Its translation: CASSVTQRSRADYEQYF.

This clonotype was observed many times. This chain uses TRBV12-3 or TRBV12-4 with TRBJ1-6, with TRBD1 as a possible D gene (6 bases). The CDR3 is 14 residues long. V shed 6 bases and J shed 7 bases, with 13 bases lying between them. In nucleotides, the CDR3 is TGTGCCAGCAGCCCTACAGGGATCAATTCACCCCTCCACTTT. Residues: CASSPTGINSPLHF.

The gene calls are TRBV2 and TRBJ2-5; 10 bases fit TRBD2. The germline CDR1 and CDR2 sequences are SNHLY and FYNNEI. There are 17 residues in the CDR3. V lost 6 bases, J lost 5 bases, and 15 bases stayed unmatched. The CDR3 region has the DNA TGTGCCAGCAGCGCGGGGGGGTCCCTAGCGGGAGTTGAGACCCAGTACTTC. This sequence encodes CASSAGGSLAGVETQYF.

This chain links TRBV7-8 with TRBJ2-3; a weak D match, TRBD1 (5 bases). V lost 5 bases and J lost 2, with 14 bases in between. Germline V lookup: CDR1 SGHVS, CDR2 FQNEAQ. The CDR3 length is 15 residues. CDR3 loop: CASSRTSSPTDTQYF. In nucleotides, the CDR3 is TGTGCCAGCAGCCGGACAAGTTCCCCCACAGATACGCAGTATTTT.

This clonotype was seen only a few times. CDR3 sequence: CASSLAIEQYF. In nucleotides, the CDR3 is TGTGCCAGCAGCTTAGCGATCGAGCAGTACTTC. The rearrangement joins TRBV7-9 to TRBJ2-7, with no clear D. Germline V gene lookup returns CDR1 SEHNR and CDR2 FQNEAQ (reference sequence). Trimming took off 0 bases at V and 6 bases at J, with 3 bases between the two ends. This CDR3 contains 11 residues.

The CDR3 DNA follows: TGCAGTGCCCGTCCGGGGTCAGCGGGCGAGCAGTACTTC. Its translation: CSARPGSAGEQYF. This chain joins TRBV20-1 and TRBJ2-7; TRBD2 is a possible D gene (6 bases). The CDR3 contains 13 residues. The V and J ends lost 6 bases and 6 bases respectively, with 18 bases between them. Per the germline V gene, CDR1 is DFQATT and CDR2 is SNEGSKA (reference sequence).

This clonotype has a handful of counts. The V and J genes are TRBV7-9 and TRBJ1-5, with D perhaps matching TRBD1 (6 bases). Trimming left V 3 bases short and J 5 bases short, with 14 bases between. The CDR3 runs 15 residues. Per the germline V gene, CDR1 is SEHNR and CDR2 is FQNEAQ (reference sequence). The CDR3 DNA reads TGTGCCAGCAGCTTGGACAGCACGACGTATCAGCCCCAGCATTTT. This translates into CASSLDSTTYQPQHF. Complete variable domain (other parts from reference TRBV7-9 and TRBJ1-5): DTGVSQNPRHKITKRGQNVTFRCDPISEHNRLYWYRQTLGQGPEFLTYFQNEAQLEKSRLLSDRFSAERPKGSFSTLEIQRTEQGDSAMYLCASSLDSTTYQPQHFGDGTRLSIL.

This clonotype was detected only a few times. The J gene is TRBJ1-5, the V gene TRBV25-1; D is ambiguous. V lost 5 bases and J 4 bases, leaving 12 bases between the germline ends. The CDR3 is 14 residues long. Germline V CDR1 and CDR2: MGHDK, SYGVNS. The CDR3 nucleotides read TGTGCCAGCAGTCTAGGGCAGTTTAATCAGCCCCAGCATTTT. Residues: CASSLGQFNQPQHF.

A note on this clonotype: A much larger clone differs from this one at a single base, so this may be a read error. J is TRBJ1-4 and V is TRBV4-1; 9 nucleotides align to TRBD1. CDR1 MGHRA and CDR2 YSYEKL come from the germline V gene. The ends lost 4 bases at V and 8 bases at J; junction bases unmatched: 8. The CDR3 extends over 15 amino acids. CDR3 DNA sequence: TGCGCCAGCAGCCCAGGGACAGGGCTGGGGGAAAAACTGTTTTTT. Residues: CASSPGTGLGEKLFF.

This clonotype has just a few counts. V gene TRBV28 combines with J gene TRBJ1-3; D gene ambiguous. CDR3 length: 16 residues. From germline, CDR1 is MDHEN and CDR2 SYDVKM. The V and J ends lost 6 bases and 0 bases respectively, with 15 bases between them. The CDR3 reads CASRPLQAYSGNTIYF. The CDR3 DNA reads as TGTGCCAGCAGGCCACTCCAGGCGTACTCTGGAAACACCATATATTTT. The full variable domain, its missing parts supplied by reference TRBV28 and TRBJ1-3, is DVKVTQSSRYLVKRTGEKVFLECVQDMDHENMFWYRQDPGLGLRLIYFSYDVKMKEKGDIPEGYSVSREKKERFSLILESASTNQTSMYLCASRPLQAYSGNTIYFGEGSWLTVV.

This chain connects TRBV7-2 to TRBJ2-7, with D uncertain. The germline V gene encodes CDR1 SGHTA and CDR2 FQGNSA. CDR3 size: 13 residues. The V gene lost 1 base and the J gene lost 6 bases, with 10 bases spanning the gap. The CDR3 loop is CASSLEADLEQYF. As DNA, the CDR3 is TGTGCCAGCAGCTTAGAGGCGGACCTCGAGCAGTACTTC.

In its sample, this clonotype was seen many times. J is TRBJ2-7 and V is TRBV7-8; no firm D call. V lost 5 bases, J lost 7 bases, and 15 bases lay in between. This CDR3 contains 13 residues. CDR1 is SGHVS and CDR2 is FQNEAQ in the germline V gene. The CDR3: CASSKGAVKEQYF. The DNA for the CDR3 is TGTGCCAGCAGCAAAGGCGCGGTAAAGGAGCAGTACTTC.

The CDR3 DNA follows: TGTGCCAGCAGCAATGGACAGGCGGGCTCTAACGAGCAGTACTTC. Translation: CASSNGQAGSNEQYF. The chain joins TRBV7-9 to TRBJ2-7; 7 nucleotides agree with TRBD1. The trim removed 5 bases at V and 5 bases at J, leaving 12 bases unmatched. The germline CDR1 and CDR2 sequences are SEHNR and FQNEAQ (reference sequence). This CDR3 is 15 amino acids long.

This chain joins TRBV12-3 or TRBV12-4 and TRBJ2-2, with TRBD2 matching 7 bases. V was clipped by 2 bases and J by 4 bases; unmatched bases: 13. This CDR3 has 18 amino acids. CDR3 nucleotides: TGTGCCAGCAGTTTACCGCTAGCGGCCGCTTTTATCACCGGGGAGCTGTTTTTT. Translated: CASSLPLAAAFITGELFF.

The rearrangement uses TRBV20-1 and TRBJ2-5, with 11 bases that match TRBD2. J gave up 2 bases and V 3 bases, and 5 bases lay outside the gene matches. This CDR3 spans 15 amino acids. The germline gives CDR1 DFQATT, CDR2 SNEGSKA (reference sequence). CDR3 loop: CSARATSGDQETQYF. The CDR3 DNA reads as TGCAGTGCTAGGGCGACTAGCGGGGATCAAGAGACCCAGTACTTC.

To note about this clonotype: This could be a read error, since a much larger clone is one nucleotide away. The V and J genes are TRBV2 and TRBJ2-7; D unclear. V was shortened by 5 bases and J by 6 bases, with 17 bases between the two germline ends. Per germline, CDR1 SNHLY and CDR2 FYNNEI. This CDR3 has 14 amino acids. The CDR3 sequence: CASSITGNPSEQYF. The CDR3 coding sequence is TGTGCCAGCAGTATCACTGGGAACCCCTCCGAGCAGTACTTC.

CDR3 sequence (DNA): TGTGCCAGCGGGACGAAGGAGACCCAGTACTTC. Translation gives CASGTKETQYF. The genes are TRBV7-2 and TRBJ2-5, with D perhaps assigned TRBD1 or TRBD2 (5 bases each). Trimming removed 8 bases from V and 5 bases from J, with 9 bases in between. The germline V gene has CDR1 SGHTA and CDR2 FQGNSA. The CDR3 totals 11 residues.

This clonotype was recorded many times. In DNA, the CDR3 is TGTGCCAGCAGTACGGTCAATCAGCCCCAGCATTTT. It codes for CASSTVNQPQHF. The rearrangement uses TRBV27 and TRBJ1-5; no clear D. V dropped 5 bases and J dropped 3 bases, with 5 bases sitting between them. The CDR3 is made up of 12 amino acids. Germline values: CDR1 MNHEY, CDR2 SMNVEV (reference sequence).

The sample holds many counts of this clonotype. The chain carries TRBV29-1 and TRBJ1-2; D is perhaps TRBD1 (5 bases). Germline loops: CDR1 SQVTM, CDR2 ANQGSEA. The CDR3 is made up of 13 amino acids. Trimming removed 4 bases from V and 4 bases from J, with 13 bases in between. CDR3 amino acids: CSVVAVGGYGYTF. The CDR3 coding sequence is TGCAGCGTTGTTGCGGTGGGGGGCTATGGCTACACCTTC.

Of note for this clonotype: This sequence may be a read error, since a much larger clone differs from it by one base. This chain uses TRBV10-3 with TRBJ1-4; D gene uncertain. Looked up from germline, CDR1 is ENHRY and CDR2 is SYGVKD. The CDR3 runs 15 residues. Here the CDR3 reads CASSFTPFVNEKLFF. The CDR3 DNA reads as TGTGCCAGCAGTTTCACACCCTTCGTTAATGAAAAACTGTTTTTT.

This clonotype occurred many times. In DNA form, the CDR3 reads TGTGCCAGCGACAGGGGAGGCACCGGGGAGCTGTTTTTT. This codes for CASDRGGTGELFF. The J gene is TRBJ2-2, the V gene TRBV2, with 8 bases fitting TRBD1. Germline CDR1 and CDR2: SNHLY and FYNNEI. The length of the CDR3 is 13 residues. The trim removed 8 bases at V and 4 bases at J, leaving 3 bases unmatched.

V is TRBV15 and J is TRBJ1-1, with TRBD1 matching 10 bases. Trimming removed 4 bases from V and 4 bases from J; junction bases left unmatched: 6. Germline V lookup: CDR1 LNHNV, CDR2 YYDKDF (reference sequence). This CDR3 is 15 amino acids long. As DNA, the CDR3 is TGTGCCACCAGCATCTCGGGACAGGGGACCACTGAAGCTTTCTTT. Protein product: CATSISGQGTTEAFF.

Concerning this clonotype itself: A read error may be the cause here, since a much bigger clone is one base away. V and J are TRBV10-3 and TRBJ2-5; D is undetermined. There are 13 residues in the CDR3. Germline values: CDR1 ENHRY, CDR2 SYGVKD. In DNA form, the CDR3 reads TGTGCCATCAGTAAGGGTGGGCAAGGGACCCAGTACTTC. Its translation: CAISKGGQGTQYF.

This clonotype showed up just a few times. The gene calls are TRBV7-9 and TRBJ1-4; no clear D. CDR1 is SEHNR, CDR2 FQNEAQ, per germline (reference sequence). Deletions cut 5 bases from V and 8 bases from J, with 9 bases between. This CDR3 is built from 12 residues. The CDR3: CASSPREEKLFF. In DNA form, the CDR3 reads TGTGCCAGCAGCCCTCGTGAGGAAAAACTGTTTTTT.